These 10 T cell receptor beta chains were sequenced from one sample in a study of long-term antiretroviral therapy in people with HIV. Survey-level immunoSEQ v3.0 assays were run. Sequencing used immunoSEQ multiplex PCR; TCRdb keeps in-frame clones, though not all of them. The repertoire has 11,000 to 15,000 clones, 80% to 90% of them found once; the top ten carry just over 7%. This specimen consisted of unsorted PBMCs, obtained 0.4 years after starting antiretroviral therapy. The receptors derive from a man younger than 40 with HIV.

The V and J genes are TRBV15 and TRBJ1-2; D gene ambiguous. CDR1 and CDR2 (germline): LNHNV, YYDKDF (reference sequence). The CDR3 consists of 16 residues. The V end was cut by 0 bases, the J end by 3 bases, with 14 bases between. The CDR3 loop is CATSRDQGEYDYGYTF. The CDR3 DNA reads TGTGCCACCAGCAGAGATCAAGGAGAGTATGACTATGGCTACACCTTC. The entire variable domain, with the rest obtained from reference TRBV15 and TRBJ1-2, is as follows: DAMVIQNPRYQVTQFGKPVTLSCSQTLNHNVMYWYQQKSSQAPKLLFHYYDKDFNNEADTPDNFQSRRPNTSFCFLDIRSPGLGDTAMYLCATSRDQGEYDYGYTFGSGTRLTVV.

The rearrangement links TRBV4-3 to TRBJ2-5, with 7 bases aligning to TRBD2. Germline CDR1 LGHNA, CDR2 YSLEER. The V and J ends lost 3 bases and 2 bases, in that order; junction bases with no gene match: 12. The CDR3 totals 17 residues. The CDR3 here is CASSQGTGTIYQETQYF. In DNA form, the CDR3 reads TGCGCCAGCAGCCAGGGCACCGGGACTATCTATCAAGAGACCCAGTACTTC.

The chain couples TRBV4-1 to TRBJ2-7; TRBD2 might be the D (5 bases). The ends were cut back, 4 bases at V and 7 bases at J, with 11 bases in the middle. CDR3 size: 12 residues. Germline assignment: CDR1 MGHRA and CDR2 YSYEKL. In DNA form, the CDR3 reads TGCGCCAGCAGCCCTCTAGGCGGGGAGCAGTACTTC. Residues: CASSPLGGEQYF.

This chain joins TRBV6-5 and TRBJ1-5; D gene unclear. The CDR3 is made up of 13 amino acids. V gave up 6 bases and J gave up 2 bases, with 8 bases separating them. The germline gives CDR1 MNHEY, CDR2 SVGAGI. In DNA form, the CDR3 reads TGTGCCAGCAGACCCGACCGCAATCAGCCCCAGCATTTT. Protein product: CASRPDRNQPQHF.

This chain joins TRBV9 and TRBJ2-7, with D possibly TRBD1 on 5 matching bases. V lost 4 bases and J 3 bases, leaving 14 bases between the germline ends. The germline CDR1 and CDR2 sequences are SGDLS and YYNGEE. The CDR3 is 14 residues long. This chain's CDR3 is CASSPDNEIYEQYF. The CDR3 coding sequence is TGTGCCAGCAGCCCGGACAACGAGATCTACGAGCAGTACTTC.

This clone has a handful of counts. The V call is TRBV27, the J call TRBJ2-7, with no clear D. This CDR3 region has 12 residues. V gave up 6 bases and J gave up 0 bases, with 6 bases separating them. Germline CDR1 is MNHEY and CDR2 is SMNVEV (reference sequence). The CDR3 region is CASSPNSYEQYF. CDR3 DNA sequence: TGTGCCAGCAGCCCGAACTCCTACGAGCAGTACTTC.

This clone was counted once. The chain combines TRBV5-6 with TRBJ2-1, with D perhaps matching TRBD1 or TRBD2 (5 bases each). This CDR3 region has 16 residues. Trimming pared 2 bases from V and 1 base from J, leaving 13 bases between. Germline CDR1 and CDR2: SGHDT and YYEEEE. CDR3 loop: CASSFIGALSYNEQFF. CDR3 nucleotide sequence: TGTGCCAGCAGCTTTATCGGGGCCCTATCCTACAATGAGCAGTTCTTC.

In DNA, the CDR3 is TGTGCCTGGGGGAAAGAGACCCAGTACTTC. This encodes CAWGKETQYF. V gene TRBV30 combines with J gene TRBJ2-5; D not certain. V was shortened by 5 bases and J by 3 bases, with 4 bases between the two germline ends. This CDR3 comprises 10 residues. The germline V gene encodes CDR1 GTSNPN and CDR2 SVGIG (reference sequence).

This clone occurred a few times. V is TRBV5-1 and J is TRBJ1-6; D gene ambiguous. CDR1 and CDR2 (germline): SGHRS, YFSETQ. There are 14 residues in the CDR3. V was cut by 5 bases and J by 5 bases, with 11 bases left in between. As DNA, the CDR3 is TGCGCCAGCAGTGTCCGTAGAGATAATTCACCCCTCCACTTT. As protein: CASSVRRDNSPLHF.

This sequence joins TRBV28 and TRBJ1-2, with a possible D match to TRBD1 (5 bases). Trimming removed 8 bases from V and 4 bases from J, with 14 bases in between. Germline V gives CDR1 MDHEN, CDR2 SYDVKM. CDR3 length: 13 residues. CDR3 nucleotide sequence: TGTGCCAGCGGAGGCTGGGGGGTCTATGGCTACACCTTC. It is translated as CASGGWGVYGYTF.